This TCR beta chain stems from a study of blood T cell repertoires in COVID-19. Study details: Sources were T cells, B-cell-depleted T cells, or PBMCs; the material itself was cDNA or gDNA.

V dropped 2 bases and J dropped 4 bases, with 12 bases sitting between them. CDR3 length: 15 residues. In germline, CDR1 is MNHNY, CDR2 SVGAGI (reference sequence). How the authors handled the data: Nucleated cell counts were estimated from reference gene primer amplification. The table came from immunoSEQ multiplex PCR; TCRdb's copy has only in-frame clones and leaves some out. That table is the source of V, J and clone size, and D and trimming were worked out from the DNA. Among 98,000 or so clones listed, around 90% were seen once. The origin of this receptor is a human donor in a cohort sampled during active COVID-19. The sample comprised peripheral blood. The rearrangement links TRBV6-6 to TRBJ2-1; D is unresolved. The CDR3 loop is CASSYDKPLYNEQFF. The CDR3 DNA reads as TGTGCCAGCAGTTACGACAAACCCTTATACAATGAGCAGTTCTTC.